Only a few counts were recorded for the clone carrying this T cell receptor beta chain. Its target is not known. This CDR3 contains 17 residues. CDR1 is SEHNR and CDR2 is FQNEAQ in the germline V gene (reference sequence). The V gene lost 4 bases and the J gene lost 1 base, with 14 bases spanning the gap. The entry originates in a study of T cells in Graves' hyperthyroidism and ophthalmopathy. Findings and caveats of the study: Before onset, by a median of about six months, the model predicted ophthalmopathy. Most thyroid clonotypes with frequency above 0.001 were detected in blood. In simple terms, a model built on 13 V-J features told ophthalmopathy apart from stable hyperthyroidism.

The TCR beta CDR3 regions underwent amplification using RNA transcripts as the source. First-round RT-PCR of the TCR CDR3 relied on the HTBI primer set. TCRdb redid the calling of the multiplex PCR reads with MiXCR, one entry per CDR3 protein. This sample carries some 650,000 distinct CDR3 sequences, 16% of them seen once, and the ten largest clones take around 3.5%. Among ophthalmopathy patients, the Clinical Activity Score reached at least 3, the NOSPECS grade reached at least 4, and duration remained under 3 months. This chain joins TRBV7-9 and TRBJ2-6; D unclear. The TCR comes from a woman in her thirties or forties with Graves' ophthalmopathy. The specimen sequenced was blood. The CDR3: CASSSLRSSSGANVLTF. As DNA, the CDR3 is TGTGCCAGCAGCTCCCTAAGGAGCAGTTCTGGGGCCAACGTCCTGACTTTC.